This entry describes one T cell receptor (beta chain). The sample comes from a study of blood T cell repertoires in COVID-19. Sequenced by immunoSEQ multiplex PCR; TCRdb stores in-frame clones only, minus some. The sample has around 190,000 clones; roughly 84% are singletons. Sequencing was done on a sample of peripheral blood. The TCR was taken from a human donor in a cohort sampled during active COVID-19.

The CDR3 DNA sequence: TGTGCCAGCAGCTTAGGGGGACAGGGGGCAGAGACCCAGTACTTC. It translates to CASSLGGQGAETQYF. The chain couples TRBV7-2 to TRBJ2-5; 12 bases fit TRBD1. Per germline, CDR1 SGHTA and CDR2 FQGNSA. The ends lost 1 base at V and 4 bases at J; junction bases unmatched: 1. This CDR3 contains 15 residues.